This T cell receptor (beta chain) was documented in a study of cytomegalovirus exposure and HLA in healthy donors. Study results and limitations: 150 to 200 TCR beta chains were listed as cytomegalovirus-associated.

The CDR3 loop spans 20 amino acids. V shed 3 bases and J 0 bases; nucleotides not matched to a gene: 14. The germline V gene has CDR1 MDHEN and CDR2 SYDVKM. To note about this clone: Its target is not known.

The PCR contained 60 Vbeta and 13 Jbeta primers. This table comes from immunoSEQ multiplex PCR, and its TCRdb copy is limited to in-frame clones, with some not included. The top ten clones hold roughly 3.7% of a sample with around 100,000 clones, around three quarters of them seen once. Material: PBMCs. The V and J genes are TRBV28 and TRBJ2-3; 11 bases are shared with TRBD2. The sequence derives from a female donor in good health and CMV-seropositive. The CDR3 spells CASSLIAETSGDFSTDTQYF. Written as DNA, the CDR3 is TGTGCCAGCAGTTTGATCGCCGAGACTAGCGGGGACTTTAGCACAGATACGCAGTATTTT.